One and the same sample provided the 14 T cell receptor beta chains below, sequenced in a study of shared clonotypes between healthy human individuals. TCRdb's table, derived via immunoSEQ multiplex PCR, lists solely in-frame clones and lacks some. The table records about 510,000 clones, 79% of them present only once. Sample: PBMCs. These receptors were obtained from a woman between 40 and 50 years old in good health. Some clones in this sample may be carry-over from other donors' samples.

V is TRBV29-1 and J is TRBJ2-5; D is unresolved. Trimming removed 7 bases from V and 5 bases from J, with 17 bases in between. Germline assignment: CDR1 SQVTM and CDR2 ANQGSEA. This CDR3 region has 13 residues. CDR3 loop: CSAPAKLGETQYF. The CDR3 DNA reads TGCAGCGCCCCTGCCAAATTAGGGGAGACCCAGTACTTC.

The chain links TRBV11-2 to TRBJ2-1, with 12 bases matching TRBD2. Germline V gene lookup returns CDR1 SGHAT and CDR2 FQNNGV. The length of the CDR3 is 17 residues. The junction had 5 bases not matched to a gene; V was cut back by 1 base and J by 4 bases. This chain's CDR3 is CASSLVRLAGGYNEQFF. The DNA of the CDR3 is TGTGCCAGCAGCTTAGTGCGCCTAGCGGGAGGGTACAATGAGCAGTTCTTC.

The chain couples TRBV5-4 to TRBJ2-7; unclear D gene. V lost 1 base and J lost 5, with 10 bases in between. Germline values: CDR1 SGHNT, CDR2 YYREEE (reference sequence). This CDR3 region has 13 residues. The chain's CDR3 is CASSLTAADEQYF. CDR3 nucleotides: TGTGCCAGCAGCTTGACGGCTGCTGACGAGCAGTACTTC.

The chain couples TRBV6-5 to TRBJ2-1; the D gene is possibly TRBD2 (6 bases). The CDR3 consists of 14 residues. Trimming left V 6 bases short and J 4 bases short, with 13 bases between. The germline CDR1 and CDR2 sequences are MNHEY and SVGAGI. DNA for the CDR3: TGTGCCAGCAGGGGACCTAGCGCATACAATGAGCAGTTCTTC. Amino acids: CASRGPSAYNEQFF.

This chain uses TRBV9 with TRBJ1-3; D ambiguous. Trimming shortened V by 0 bases and J by 0 bases, and 10 bases separated the two germline ends. The CDR3 sequence is 16 residues long. Germline loops: CDR1 SGDLS, CDR2 YYNGEE. The CDR3 protein is CASSVGQGNSGNTIYF. Written as DNA, the CDR3 is TGTGCCAGCAGCGTAGGGCAAGGGAACTCTGGAAACACCATATATTTT.

V is TRBV7-9 and J is TRBJ2-2; D is unresolved. V lost 6 bases to trimming and J lost 3 bases, with 11 bases between them. Germline CDR1 is SEHNR and CDR2 is FQNEAQ (reference sequence). This CDR3 has 14 amino acids. The CDR3 DNA follows: TGTGCCAGCAGTCCAAAATCTTACACCGGGGAGCTGTTTTTT. Its translation: CASSPKSYTGELFF. The variable domain in full, with the rest retrieved from reference TRBV7-9 and TRBJ2-2, is DTGVSQNPRHKITKRGQNVTFRCDPISEHNRLYWYRQTLGQGPEFLTYFQNEAQLEKSRLLSDRFSAERPKGSFSTLEIQRTEQGDSAMYLCASSPKSYTGELFFGEGSRLTVL.

V and J are TRBV10-2 and TRBJ2-3, with D possibly matching TRBD1 (5 bases). CDR1 and CDR2 (germline): WSHSY, SAAADI. Between the trimmed V and J ends, which lost 2 bases and 6 bases, there was a span of 9 bases. CDR3 length: 13 amino acids. CDR3 sequence reads: CASSEQGPDTQYF. The CDR3 DNA is TGCGCCAGCAGTGAGCAGGGCCCCGATACGCAGTATTTT.

This clone was seen a few times. This chain connects TRBV7-9 to TRBJ1-1; the D is unclear. Deletions cut 1 base from V and 0 bases from J, with 6 bases between. Germline CDR1 SEHNR, CDR2 FQNEAQ (reference sequence). The CDR3 loop spans 14 amino acids. The CDR3 here is CASSLERMNTEAFF. CDR3 in DNA: TGTGCCAGCAGCTTAGAACGAATGAACACTGAAGCTTTCTTT.

V is TRBV27 and J is TRBJ2-5; 8 bases align to TRBD2. V shed 2 bases and J 4 bases; nucleotides not matched to a gene: 6. This CDR3 region has 15 residues. In germline, CDR1 is MNHEY, CDR2 SMNVEV (reference sequence). Here the CDR3 reads CASSLLGLAGETQYF. As DNA, the CDR3 is TGTGCCAGCAGTTTACTTGGGCTAGCGGGAGAGACCCAGTACTTC.

Details on this clone: Within the sample, other DNA sequences also encode this same CDR3. The rearrangement uses TRBV11-2 and TRBJ2-1, with 8 bases fitting TRBD2. Germline loops: CDR1 SGHAT, CDR2 FQNNGV. This CDR3 is built from 14 residues. Germline trimming cut 1 base from V and 4 bases from J; bases unmatched to any gene: 0. This CDR3 reads CASSLAGGYNEQFF. CDR3 nucleotides: TGTGCCAGCAGCTTAGCGGGGGGGTACAATGAGCAGTTCTTC.

The chain is built from TRBV7-9 and TRBJ2-5; either TRBD1 or TRBD2 may supply D (5 bases each). CDR3 size: 14 residues. Trimming took off 0 bases at V and 4 bases at J, with 9 bases between the two ends. Germline V gives CDR1 SEHNR, CDR2 FQNEAQ (reference sequence). The CDR3 coding sequence is TGTGCCAGCAGCTTAGCCCTGGGGGTAGAGACCCAGTACTTC. Its translation: CASSLALGVETQYF.

This clone was observed a handful of times. The chain recombines TRBV10-3 with TRBJ2-2; D may be TRBD1 (6 bases). Deletions cut 9 bases from V and 3 bases from J, with 14 bases between. Germline CDR1 ENHRY, CDR2 SYGVKD. The CDR3 has 14 residues. This CDR3 is CAIGQQPYTGELFF. As DNA, the CDR3 is TGTGCCATAGGACAGCAACCATACACCGGGGAGCTGTTTTTT.

The chain joins TRBV30 to TRBJ2-7; 7 bases align to TRBD1. The germline CDR1 and CDR2 sequences are GTSNPN and SVGIG (reference sequence). The CDR3 has 13 residues. V shed 3 bases, J shed 6 bases, and the junction held 8 bases outside the gene matches. The CDR3: CAWSGTGVGEQYF. The CDR3 region has the DNA TGTGCCTGGAGCGGCACAGGGGTGGGCGAGCAGTACTTC.

This clone was seen a handful of times. The chain uses TRBV5-1 and TRBJ2-7, with 7 bases matching TRBD2. The CDR3 covers 13 residues. V lost 7 bases to trimming and J lost 6 bases; unmatched junction nucleotides: 10. CDR1 SGHRS and CDR2 YFSETQ come from the germline V gene. Here the CDR3 DNA reads TGCGCCAGCCAAGGAGCTCCGGGAGGCGAGCAGTACTTC. This sequence encodes CASQGAPGGEQYF. The variable domain in full, with the rest retrieved from reference TRBV5-1 and TRBJ2-7, is KAGVTQTPRYLIKTRGQQVTLSCSPISGHRSVSWYQQTPGQGLQFLFEYFSETQRNKGNFPGRFSGRQFSNSRSEMNVSTLELGDSALYLCASQGAPGGEQYFGPGTRLTVT.